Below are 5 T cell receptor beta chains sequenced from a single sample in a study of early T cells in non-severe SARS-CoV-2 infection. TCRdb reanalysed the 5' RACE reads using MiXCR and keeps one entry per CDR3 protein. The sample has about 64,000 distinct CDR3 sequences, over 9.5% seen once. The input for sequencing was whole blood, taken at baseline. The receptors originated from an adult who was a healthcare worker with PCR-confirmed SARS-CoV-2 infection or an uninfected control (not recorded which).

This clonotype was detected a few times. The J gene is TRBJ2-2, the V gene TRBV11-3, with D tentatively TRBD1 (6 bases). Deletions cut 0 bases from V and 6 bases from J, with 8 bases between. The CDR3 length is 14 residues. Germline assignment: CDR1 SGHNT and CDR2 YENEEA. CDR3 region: CASSLENRAGELFF. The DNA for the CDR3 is TGTGCCAGCAGCTTAGAGAACAGGGCCGGGGAGCTGTTTTTT.

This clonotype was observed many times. CDR3 DNA sequence: TGCAGCACCGGACAGTTCTCCTACAATGAGCAGTTCTTC. It translates to CSTGQFSYNEQFF. V is TRBV29-1 and J is TRBJ2-1; D is perhaps TRBD1 (6 bases). The V end was cut by 8 bases, the J end by 0 bases, with 11 bases between. Germline CDR1 SQVTM, CDR2 ANQGSEA. CDR3 length equals 13 residues.

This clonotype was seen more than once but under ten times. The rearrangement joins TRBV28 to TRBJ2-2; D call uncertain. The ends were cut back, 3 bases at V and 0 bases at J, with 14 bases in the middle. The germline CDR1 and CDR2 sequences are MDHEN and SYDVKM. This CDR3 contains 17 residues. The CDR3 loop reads CASSFWIWSANTGELFF. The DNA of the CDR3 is TGTGCCAGCAGTTTCTGGATATGGTCTGCGAACACCGGGGAGCTGTTTTTT.

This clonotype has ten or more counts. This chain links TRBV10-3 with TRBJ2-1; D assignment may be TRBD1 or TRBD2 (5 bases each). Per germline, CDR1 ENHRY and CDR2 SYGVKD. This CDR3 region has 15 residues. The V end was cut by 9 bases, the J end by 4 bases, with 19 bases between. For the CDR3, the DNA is TGTGCCATGGCGGCCGGGACCCGACTATACAATGAGCAGTTCTTC. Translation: CAMAAGTRLYNEQFF.

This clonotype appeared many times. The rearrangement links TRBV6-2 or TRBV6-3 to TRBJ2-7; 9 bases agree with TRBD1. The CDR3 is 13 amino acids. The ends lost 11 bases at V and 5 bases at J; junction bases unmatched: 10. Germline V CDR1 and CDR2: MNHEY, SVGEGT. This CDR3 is CAASGTGWNEQYF. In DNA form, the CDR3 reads TGTGCCGCCTCCGGGACAGGGTGGAACGAGCAGTACTTC.